The 15 T cell receptor beta chains in this list originate from one sample, sequenced in a study of control samples from healthy donors and cancer patients. Profiled with immunoSEQ multiplex PCR; TCRdb holds only in-frame clones, not every one. Of 79,000 or so clones listed, 85% to 90% are singletons. Sequencing was done on a sample of PBMCs. These receptors all come from a woman aged 45-65 years with colorectal cancer.

The chain is built from TRBV5-8 and TRBJ2-5; D could derive from TRBD1 or TRBD2 (5 bases each). CDR3 length: 16 residues. The ends were cut back, 4 bases at V and 4 bases at J, with 20 bases in the middle. Germline V gene data show CDR1 as SGHTS and CDR2 as YDEGEE. The CDR3 region is CASSPYSGAGGETQYF. Written as DNA, the CDR3 is TGTGCCAGCAGCCCATACTCCGGGGCTGGTGGAGAGACCCAGTACTTC.

V and J are TRBV15 and TRBJ1-3, with D tentatively TRBD1 (6 bases). Trimming pared 5 bases from V and 4 bases from J, leaving 15 bases between. CDR1 is LNHNV and CDR2 is YYDKDF in the germline V gene (reference sequence). This CDR3 spans 15 amino acids. For the CDR3, the DNA is TGTGCCACCAGCGGTTTTACAGGGTTGGGAAACACCATATATTTT. It specifies CATSGFTGLGNTIYF.

The rearrangement joins TRBV6-1 to TRBJ2-1, with TRBD1 matching over 9 bases. Germline CDR1 and CDR2: MNHNS and SASEGT. There are 17 residues in the CDR3. With V trimmed by 2 bases and J by 4 bases, 9 bases remained unmatched. The CDR3 is CASSEMIGQGIYNEQFF. CDR3 sequence (DNA): TGTGCCAGCAGTGAAATGATAGGACAGGGGATTTACAATGAGCAGTTCTTC.

Concerning this clone: Different DNA sequences within this sample yield the same CDR3. The V gene is TRBV18, the J gene TRBJ2-2; perhaps TRBD1 as D (5 bases). Germline V lookup: CDR1 KGHSH, CDR2 LQKENI. This CDR3 region has 16 residues. Trimming removed 2 bases at V and 4 bases at J, with 14 bases between. The CDR3 here is CASSPRAPQGTGELFF. The DNA of the CDR3 is TGTGCCAGCTCACCAAGGGCACCCCAGGGCACCGGGGAGCTGTTTTTT.

The chain carries TRBV7-9 and TRBJ1-1; TRBD1 matches 7 bases. Trimming removed 5 bases from V and 1 base from J; junction bases left unmatched: 7. CDR1 and CDR2 (germline): SEHNR, FQNEAQ (reference sequence). There are 15 residues in the CDR3. In DNA, the CDR3 is TGTGCCAGCAGCCAGGCCGGGACAGCGAACACTGAAGCTTTCTTT. It encodes CASSQAGTANTEAFF. The variable domain in full, completed from reference TRBV7-9 and TRBJ1-1, reads DTGVSQNPRHKITKRGQNVTFRCDPISEHNRLYWYRQTLGQGPEFLTYFQNEAQLEKSRLLSDRFSAERPKGSFSTLEIQRTEQGDSAMYLCASSQAGTANTEAFFGQGTRLTVV.

The chain employs TRBV10-3 and TRBJ1-2; possibly TRBD1 for D (6 bases). CDR1 ENHRY and CDR2 SYGVKD come from the germline V gene. This CDR3 is 14 amino acids long. Trimming stripped 2 bases from V and 8 bases from J, with 15 bases between. CDR3 DNA sequence: TGTGCCATCAGTGAGGCGGCAGGGGCAAAGGGCTACACCTTC. Its protein is CAISEAAGAKGYTF.

CDR3 protein: CASSSKTGGNNQPQHF. CDR3 sequence (DNA): TGTGCCAGCAGCTCAAAGACAGGGGGAAACAATCAGCCCCAGCATTTT. V and J are TRBV7-8 and TRBJ1-5; TRBD1 aligns across 9 bases. This CDR3 is built from 16 residues. CDR1 and CDR2 from the germline V gene are SGHVS and FQNEAQ. V dropped 4 bases and J dropped 3; count of bases not matched to a gene: 7.

The genes are TRBV4-1 and TRBJ1-4, with 7 bases that match TRBD1. Germline CDR1 reads MGHRA; CDR2 reads YSYEKL. The trim removed 4 bases at V and 0 bases at J, leaving 2 bases unmatched. The CDR3 consists of 15 residues. For the CDR3, the DNA is TGCGCCAGCAGCCGAGGACAGGCAACTAATGAAAAACTGTTTTTT. Amino acid sequence: CASSRGQATNEKLFF.

The chain has TRBV2 and TRBJ2-4; D call uncertain. The germline gives CDR1 SNHLY, CDR2 FYNNEI. V lost 7 bases to trimming and J lost 7 bases, with 8 bases between them. This CDR3 region has 11 residues. CDR3 sequence (DNA): TGTGCCAGCAATCGGGTTAACATTCAGTACTTC. Translating gives CASNRVNIQYF.

The V gene is TRBV18, the J gene TRBJ2-3; the match to TRBD2 covers 12 bases. Germline CDR1 KGHSH, CDR2 LQKENI. The V segment lost 2 bases and the J segment 5 bases; nucleotides outside the gene matches: 8. This CDR3 has 17 residues. Written as DNA, the CDR3 is TGTGCCAGCTCACCAAACCCCCCTAGCGGGGGGGGAGATACGCAGTATTTT. Translating it yields CASSPNPPSGGGDTQYF. The full variable domain, with the rest looked up from reference TRBV18 and TRBJ2-3, is NAGVMQNPRHLVRRRGQEARLRCSPMKGHSHVYWYRQLPEEGLKFMVYLQKENIIDESGMPKERFSAEFPKEGPSILRIQQVVRGDSAAYFCASSPNPPSGGGDTQYFGPGTRLTVL.

This clone showed up just a few times. The V and J genes are TRBV11-2 and TRBJ2-7; D not resolved. The V gene lost 3 bases and the J gene lost 0 bases, with 9 bases spanning the gap. The CDR3 is 14 amino acids. Germline V gene data show CDR1 as SGHAT and CDR2 as FQNNGV. Here the CDR3 DNA reads TGTGCCAGCAGCTTGATCGACCTCTCCTACGAGCAGTACGTC. The encoded protein is CASSLIDLSYEQYV.

This clone was detected once. The chain couples TRBV27 to TRBJ1-5; D gene uncertain. Germline-derived CDR1 and CDR2 are MNHEY and SMNVEV (reference sequence). V shed 0 bases and J shed 0 bases, with 6 bases lying between them. This CDR3 has 15 amino acids. The CDR3 is CASSLSGYSNQPQHF. CDR3 nucleotide sequence: TGTGCCAGCAGTTTATCGGGGTATAGCAATCAGCCCCAGCATTTT.

The chain uses TRBV5-1 and TRBJ1-2, with D perhaps matching TRBD1 (6 bases). Per the germline V gene, CDR1 is SGHRS and CDR2 is YFSETQ. V was pared by 2 bases and J by 2 bases, with 19 bases between. The CDR3 has 17 residues. CDR3 sequence: CASSFTSITGTNYGYTF. CDR3 DNA sequence: TGCGCCAGCAGCTTTACCTCTATAACAGGGACAAACTATGGCTACACCTTC.

The chain carries TRBV27 and TRBJ1-4; maybe TRBD1 (6 bases). Germline assignment: CDR1 MNHEY and CDR2 SMNVEV (reference sequence). The CDR3 spans 15 residues. V shed 3 bases and J shed 5 bases, with 13 bases lying between them. The CDR3 loop reads CASSFLGGVNEKLFF. The CDR3 nucleotides are TGTGCCAGCAGTTTCCTGGGGGGCGTAAATGAAAAACTGTTTTTT.

In its sample, this clone was seen once. This rearrangement joins TRBV7-7 to TRBJ1-6; D possibly corresponds to TRBD1 (6 bases). CDR1 is SSHAT, CDR2 FNYEAQ, per germline (reference sequence). Trimming took 3 bases from V and 5 from J, leaving 8 bases between them. The length of the CDR3 is 14 residues. The CDR3 here is CASSLRGDNSPLHF. In DNA form, the CDR3 reads TGTGCCAGCAGCTTGAGGGGGGATAATTCACCCCTCCACTTT.